These T cell receptor beta chains were read from a single sample in a study. TCRdb reanalysed the 5' RACE reads using MiXCR and keeps one entry per CDR3 protein. The sample shows some 32,000 distinct CDR3 sequences, around a quarter of them seen only once. The sequenced material came from memory CD4+ T cells sorted from blood. These receptors came from a female donor with breast cancer. CDR3s include the opening cysteine and the closing phenylalanine or tryptophan. The D gene is left open where the match is weak. Clone size is shown for a subset of rows, as once, few, many or a class of expanded clone.

J | D | size | V | CDR3 | DNA
TRBJ1-5 | NA | NA | TRBV28 | CTSRPDSSNQPQHF | TGTACCAGCAGGCCGGATAGTAGCAATCAGCCCCAGCATTTT
TRBJ2-3 | NA | NA | TRBV21-1 | CASSKGQITDTQNF | TGTGCCAGCAGCAAAGGGCAGATCACAGATACGCAGAATTTT
TRBJ1-5 | NA | NA | TRBV5-6 | CASSLLVGEGSNQPQHF | TGTGCCAGCAGCTTGCTGGTCGGGGAAGGTAGCAATCAGCCCCAGCATTTT
TRBJ2-1 | TRBD2 | many | TRBV4-1 | CASSLAGALYNEQFF | TGCGCCAGCAGCCTAGCGGGGGCCCTCTACAATGAGCAGTTCTTC
TRBJ2-1 | NA | few | TRBV4-1 | CASSQTGAEDEQFF | TGCGCCAGCAGTCAGACGGGGGCCGAGGATGAGCAGTTCTTC
TRBJ2-1 | NA | many | TRBV7-8 | CASSPRVGNNEQFF | TGTGCCAGCAGCCCCCGGGTCGGAAACAATGAGCAGTTCTTC
TRBJ1-6 | TRBD1 | NA | TRBV7-9 | CASSPSGTGWSPLHF | TGTGCCAGCAGCCCCTCCGGGACAGGGTGGTCACCCCTCCACTTT
TRBJ2-7 | TRBD2 | NA | TRBV7-9 | CASSYGRGLESYEQYF | TGTGCCAGCAGCTACGGCCGGGGACTAGAGTCCTACGAGCAGTACTTC
TRBJ2-1 | NA | many | TRBV4-2 | CASSQELHGGNNEQFF | TGTGCCAGCAGCCAAGAACTCCACGGCGGTAACAATGAGCAGTTCTTC
TRBJ2-7 | NA | NA | TRBV18 | CASSPTPTYEQYF | TGTGCCAGCTCACCAACCCCAACCTACGAGCAGTACTTC
TRBJ2-3 | NA | NA | TRBV13 | CASSSGLTDTQYF | TGTGCCAGCAGTTCGGGGCTCACAGATACGCAGTATTTT
TRBJ2-1 | NA | many | TRBV9 | CASSVEGVTNEQFF | TGTGCCAGCAGCGTAGAAGGCGTTACCAATGAGCAGTTCTTC
TRBJ1-1 | TRBD1 | few | TRBV4-2 | CASSQAGTANTEAFF | TGTGCCAGCAGCCAAGCCGGGACAGCGAACACTGAAGCTTTCTTT